These T cell receptor beta chains were read from a single sample in a study of blood T cell repertoires in COVID-19. Sequencing used immunoSEQ multiplex PCR; TCRdb keeps in-frame clones, though not all of them. In the table there are 400,000 or so clones, more than 85% of which are singletons. The sequenced sample consisted of peripheral blood. All receptors come from a human donor in a cohort sampled during active COVID-19. The CDR3 runs from the conserved cysteine through the conserved F or W. A D gene is named only where the DNA matches it firmly. Rows may omit the clone size; those that give it use once, few, many or a size class.

12,TRBJ1-1,TRBV29-1,TRBD1,.,TGCAGCGCTTTTCTGCAGGGGGCGGAGGCTTTCTTT,CSAFLQGAEAFF
14,TRBJ2-3,TRBV3-1/TRBV3-2,.,.,TGTGCCAGCAGCCCAGGACAGAGCACAGATACGCAGTATTTT,CASSPGQSTDTQYF
15,TRBJ2-3,TRBV2,.,.,TGTGCCAGCAGTGAAGCGGGAAGGGGTCCTGCTACGCAGTATTTT,CASSEAGRGPATQYF
13,TRBJ2-7,TRBV2,TRBD1,.,TGTGCCAGCAGGGGGACAGGGCATGGCGAGCAGTACTTC,CASRGTGHGEQYF
14,TRBJ1-1,TRBV5-1,.,.,TGCGCCAGCAGCTTTTCCCCCTCTAACACTGAAGCTTTCTTT,CASSFSPSNTEAFF
13,TRBJ2-1,TRBV15,TRBD2,.,TGTGCCACCAGCGGAGGACTAGTTCATGAGCAGTTCTTC,CATSGGLVHEQFF
13,TRBJ2-2,TRBV6-6,.,.,TGTGCCAGCAGTTACCGGCGGCCCCAGGAGCTGTTTTTT,CASSYRRPQELFF
13,TRBJ2-1,TRBV6-5,TRBD2,.,TGTGCCAGCTCGTTCGGGGGGGCCAGGGAGCAGTTCTTC,CASSFGGAREQFF
14,TRBJ1-4,TRBV4-1,.,.,TGCGCCAGCAGTCGGGGGAACGGGGATGAAAAACTGTTTTTT,CASSRGNGDEKLFF
14,TRBJ2-5,TRBV28,TRBD2,.,TGTGCCAGCAGCGCACCAAGCGGGAGGGAGACCCAGTACTTC,CASSAPSGRETQYF
14,TRBJ2-7,TRBV19,TRBD2,.,TGTGCCAGTAGTGCGGGACTACGCTCCTACGAGCAGTACTTC,CASSAGLRSYEQYF
15,TRBJ1-4,TRBV5-1,TRBD1,few,TGCGCCAGCAGCTTGGGGGGACAGCTGAATGAAAAACTGTTTTTT,CASSLGGQLNEKLFF
12,TRBJ2-6,TRBV12-3/TRBV12-4,.,.,TGTGCCAGCAGTCCTGACAGAGACGTCCTGACTTTC,CASSPDRDVLTF
13,TRBJ1-2,TRBV7-9,.,few,TGTGCCAGCAGCTTAGCTGTCCCATATGGCTACACCTTC,CASSLAVPYGYTF
16,TRBJ1-4,TRBV4-1,.,.,TGCGCCAGCAGCCAAGCTCCCAGCAGGGTCGGTGAAAAACTGTTTTTT,CASSQAPSRVGEKLFF
13,TRBJ2-5,TRBV29-1,TRBD1,.,TGCAGCGTCTACCCAGGGGGTAGAGAGACCCAGTACTTC,CSVYPGGRETQYF
14,TRBJ1-5,TRBV19,.,.,TGTGCCAGTAGTTATGGGGCCGAGATTCAGCCCCAGCATTTT,CASSYGAEIQPQHF
15,TRBJ2-3,TRBV27,.,.,TGTGCCAGCAGTCCGCAGGGTTTAAGGGCAGATACGCAGTATTTT,CASSPQGLRADTQYF
16,TRBJ2-1,TRBV11-2,TRBD2,.,TGTGCCAGCAGCGGGCCCAACTTTAGCGGGAGGAATGAGCAGTTCTTC,CASSGPNFSGRNEQFF
16,TRBJ1-2,TRBV6-1,TRBD1,.,TGTGCCAGCAGTGAAGGTCGAGGACAGGGGGCTTATGGCTACACCTTC,CASSEGRGQGAYGYTF
17,TRBJ1-2,TRBV28,.,.,TGTGCCAGCAGCCACGATTTGGCAGGGGACACTAACTATGGCTACACCTTC,CASSHDLAGDTNYGYTF
13,TRBJ1-2,TRBV29-1,TRBD1,.,TGCAGCGTCAAGAGGACAGGGGCGGGTGGCTACACCTTC,CSVKRTGAGGYTF
15,TRBJ2-5,TRBV10-1,.,once,TGCGCCAGCCCCTCGGTAGAATTAAGGGGGGAGACCCAGTACTTC,CASPSVELRGETQYF
16,TRBJ2-1,TRBV28,TRBD2,.,TGTGCCAGCAGTTCCTCGACTAGCGGGGCCTTCAATGAGCAGTTCTTC,CASSSSTSGAFNEQFF
15,TRBJ1-1,TRBV6-5,.,.,TGTGCCAGCAACAAAGACAGCGAGTCCTACACTGAAGCTTTCTTT,CASNKDSESYTEAFF
16,TRBJ2-7,TRBV7-2,TRBD2,.,TGTGCCAGCAGCTCCCTTTCTAGCGGGCGCGCCTACGAGCAGTACTTC,CASSSLSSGRAYEQYF